This TCR beta chain was profiled in a study of siplizumab effects on memory and regulatory T cells. On this clone: Its antigen is unidentified.

Whole-study results and caveats: Naive T cells looked more diverse than memory cells, and they looked like major contributors to the alloresponse.

TCRdb's copy holds only in-frame clones and misses some; the assay was immunoSEQ multiplex PCR. The table records fewer than 85,000 clones, about 91% of them present only once. Sequenced input: Tregs sorted from blood. The sequence was obtained from a human donor in good health.

The CDR3 region is CASSPRTTGELFF. In DNA, the CDR3 is TGTGCCAGCAGCCCAAGGACCACCGGGGAGCTGTTTTTT. The chain carries TRBV4-2 and TRBJ2-2; D ambiguous. Germline V gives CDR1 LGHNA, CDR2 YNFKEQ. The V end lost 4 bases, the J end lost 4 bases, and 7 bases lay between the germline ends. The CDR3 extends over 13 amino acids.